Shown below are 24 T cell receptor beta chains from a single sample sequenced in a study of Graves' ophthalmopathy and Graves' hyperthyroidism. RNA transcripts yielded amplified TCR beta CDR3 regions. Second-round multiplex PCR came after first-round RT-PCR with HTBI primers. TCRdb used MiXCR to reprocess the multiplex PCR reads, holding one entry per CDR3 protein. Among around 1,200,000 distinct CDR3 sequences listed, about two fifths were seen once. Sequencing was performed on peripheral blood or thyroid tissue (not recorded which). The receptor set was obtained from an adult man with Graves' hyperthyroidism.

This rearrangement joins TRBV2 to TRBJ1-6; TRBD1 is a possible D gene (6 bases). V was pared by 3 bases and J by 8 bases, with 11 bases between. CDR1 and CDR2 from the germline V gene are SNHLY and FYNNEI. The CDR3 runs 14 residues. This CDR3 reads CASSDRGVYSPLHF. The DNA of the CDR3 is TGTGCCAGCAGTGACAGGGGAGTATATTCACCCCTCCACTTT. Together with reference TRBV2 and TRBJ1-6, the CDR3 gives the full variable domain: EPEVTQTPSHQVTQMGQEVILRCVPISNHLYFYWYRQILGQKVEFLVSFYNNEISEKSEIFDDQFSVERPDGSNFTLKIRSTKLEDSAMYFCASSDRGVYSPLHFGNGTRLTVT.

J is TRBJ2-5 and V is TRBV12-3 or TRBV12-4; possibly TRBD2 for D (5 bases). This CDR3 has 17 residues. The V gene lost 2 bases and the J gene lost 1 base, with 17 bases spanning the gap. CDR3 nucleotide sequence: TGTGCCAGCAGTTTAACGGGGTACGGAAAACCCCAAGAGACCCAGTACTTC. This gives the protein CASSLTGYGKPQETQYF.

This clonotype was counted a few times. The V call is TRBV6-6, the J call TRBJ1-2; tentative D call: TRBD1 (5 bases). CDR3 length: 14 amino acids. V lost 4 bases, J lost 4 bases, and 13 bases lay in between. Germline V CDR1 and CDR2: MNHNY, SVGAGI (reference sequence). In DNA form, the CDR3 reads TGTGCCAGCAGTTTGTCGGGGGTGGGCTATGGCTACACCTTC. As protein: CASSLSGVGYGYTF.

This clonotype was recorded a few times. J is TRBJ2-5 and V is TRBV5-1; D not certain. With 3 bases removed from V and 5 bases from J, the gap between germline ends came to 17 bases. The CDR3 runs to 15 residues. Germline values: CDR1 SGHRS, CDR2 YFSETQ. The CDR3 loop is CASSSYPDQGETQYF. The CDR3 region has the DNA TGCGCCAGCAGCTCATACCCGGACCAAGGGGAGACCCAGTACTTC.

This clonotype was found many times. The junction and the germline gene differ at one end; a read error may be behind it. This sequence joins TRBV5-1 and TRBJ1-1, with D perhaps TRBD1 (6 bases). The CDR3 has 12 amino acids. CDR1 SGHRS and CDR2 YFSETQ come from the germline V gene. CDR3 DNA sequence: TGTGCCAGCAGTTTCAGGGGCACTGAAGCTTTCTTT. Translating it yields CASSFRGTEAFF.

The genes are TRBV6-6 and TRBJ2-7; 12 bases align to TRBD2. This CDR3 has 14 residues. The germline gives CDR1 MNHNY, CDR2 SVGAGI (reference sequence). V lost 5 bases, J lost 5 bases, and 4 bases stayed unmatched. CDR3 nucleotide sequence: TGTGCCAGCAGTCGACTAGCGGGAGTGGACGAGCAGTACTTC. It is translated as CASSRLAGVDEQYF.

This clonotype was seen a handful of times. A read error may account for a junction end that differs from germline. This chain connects TRBV6-2 or TRBV6-3 to TRBJ2-6, with 7 bases fitting TRBD1. The germline V gene has CDR1 MNHEY and CDR2 SVGEGT. The CDR3 is 14 amino acids. The CDR3 coding sequence is TGTGCCAGCAGACGCACAGGGGATCAAGACACTGAAGCTTTC. Residues: CASRRTGDQDTEAF.

The chain couples TRBV20-1 to TRBJ2-7, with a weak D call TRBD2 (6 bases). Trimming cost V 5 bases and J 2 bases, with 13 bases left between them. CDR3 length: 13 residues. Looked up from germline, CDR1 is DFQATT and CDR2 is SNEGSKA (reference sequence). This CDR3 reads CSAGGEFTYEQYF. DNA of the CDR3: TGCAGTGCTGGCGGGGAATTCACCTACGAGCAGTACTTC.

Many counts were recorded for this clonotype. The V and J genes are TRBV5-5 and TRBJ2-7, with D uncertain. Trimming stripped 4 bases from V and 4 bases from J, with 15 bases between. Germline V gene data show CDR1 as SGHKS and CDR2 as YYEKEE (reference sequence). The CDR3 is 14 amino acids. CDR3 nucleotide sequence: TGTGCCAGCAGCCAACCAATGGCTTCGTACGAGCAGTACTTC. Its translation: CASSQPMASYEQYF.

The chain recombines TRBV19 with TRBJ2-2, with a tentative D call TRBD2 (6 bases). The CDR3 runs to 14 residues. The germline V gene encodes CDR1 LNHDA and CDR2 SQIVND (reference sequence). Between the trimmed V and J ends, which lost 6 bases and 7 bases, there was a span of 15 bases. The CDR3: CASSPRRVDGELFF. CDR3 coding DNA: TGTGCCAGTAGCCCGCGGAGGGTCGACGGGGAGCTGTTTTTT.

This chain connects TRBV7-9 to TRBJ2-2; 11 bases are shared with TRBD1. The germline V gene encodes CDR1 SEHNR and CDR2 FQNEAQ (reference sequence). The CDR3 is 19 residues long. The V segment lost 4 bases and the J segment 0 bases; nucleotides outside the gene matches: 10. The CDR3: CASSSHRDRGVPNTGELFF. The CDR3 nucleotides are TGTGCCAGCAGCTCCCACCGGGACAGGGGGGTTCCGAACACCGGGGAGCTGTTTTTT.

The rearrangement joins TRBV2 to TRBJ1-6; 7 bases fit TRBD1. CDR3 length equals 17 residues. Germline V gene lookup returns CDR1 SNHLY and CDR2 FYNNEI. After removal of 10 bases from V and 2 bases from J, the junction contained 14 bases not matched to a gene. The CDR3 spells CATASSQGVTYNSPLHF. The CDR3 coding sequence is TGTGCCACCGCAAGTTCGCAGGGGGTGACCTATAATTCACCCCTCCACTTT.

This clonotype was counted at least ten times. The chain uses TRBV10-3 and TRBJ1-5, with D unresolved. Germline V gene lookup returns CDR1 ENHRY and CDR2 SYGVKD. This CDR3 is built from 13 residues. The V end was cut by 6 bases, the J end by 4 bases, with 10 bases between. The CDR3: CAIREDENQPQHF. The CDR3, as DNA: TGTGCCATCAGGGAGGATGAAAATCAGCCCCAGCATTTT.

There are many counts of this clonotype. This chain links TRBV20-1 with TRBJ2-7; perhaps TRBD2 as D (5 bases). The germline CDR1 and CDR2 sequences are DFQATT and SNEGSKA (reference sequence). CDR3 length equals 13 residues. Trimming took 3 bases from V and 2 from J, leaving 11 bases between them. The CDR3 DNA is TGCAGTGCTAGGAGGGAGAGCACCTACGAGCAGTACTTC. It specifies CSARRESTYEQYF.

The chain combines TRBV15 with TRBJ1-2, with D perhaps matching TRBD1 (6 bases). V was cut by 5 bases and J by 12 bases, with 22 bases left in between. Per the germline V gene, CDR1 is LNHNV and CDR2 is YYDKDF (reference sequence). This CDR3 has 14 amino acids. The CDR3 DNA sequence: TGTGCCACCAGCCCAGCCGGAGGGCTAGGGGGAAACACCTTC. Its translation is CATSPAGGLGGNTF.

This clonotype was found many times. The chain uses TRBV12-3 or TRBV12-4 and TRBJ2-5, with 7 bases aligning to TRBD2. The CDR3 spans 15 residues. V was clipped by 4 bases and J by 5 bases; unmatched bases: 10. The CDR3 bases are TGTGCCAGCAGTTCCGCCCTAGCGGAAAGGGAGACCCAGTACTTC. Translating it yields CASSSALAERETQYF.

As DNA, the CDR3 is TGTGCCAGCAGCTTAGTGGTGGTGGGGGGTTTCACCTTC. Translating it yields CASSLVVVGGFTF. V gene TRBV7-2 combines with J gene TRBJ1-2; TRBD1 might be the D (5 bases). The CDR3 consists of 13 residues. V was shortened by 1 base and J by 13 bases, with 16 bases between the two germline ends. Looked up from germline, CDR1 is SGHTA and CDR2 is FQGNSA. Using reference TRBV7-2 and TRBJ1-2 for the parts outside the CDR3, the full variable domain is GAGVSQSPSNKVTEKGKDVELRCDPISGHTALYWYRQSLGQGLEFLIYFQGNSAPDKSGLPSDRFSAERTGGSVSTLTIQRTQQEDSAVYLCASSLVVVGGFTFGSGTRLTVV.

The sample holds many counts of this clonotype. The chain joins TRBV6-2 or TRBV6-3 to TRBJ2-5; 8 bases align to TRBD1. V lost 6 bases, J lost 5 bases, and 11 bases stayed unmatched. CDR3 length: 15 residues. CDR1 MNHEY and CDR2 SVGEGT come from the germline V gene. Written as DNA, the CDR3 is TGTGCCAGCAGCCGTTCCAGGACAGGGCATGAGACCCAGTACTTC. Translating gives CASSRSRTGHETQYF.

The CDR3 spells CSVSRGLNTGTLQETQYF. The CDR3 DNA sequence: TGCAGCGTTTCCAGGGGTCTGAACACCGGGACACTCCAAGAGACCCAGTACTTC. J is TRBJ2-5 and V is TRBV29-1; maybe TRBD1 (6 bases). V was cut by 5 bases and J by 1 base, with 26 bases left in between. Germline V CDR1 and CDR2: SQVTM, ANQGSEA. The CDR3 totals 18 residues.

In regard to this clonotype: The junction shows a germline mismatch at one end, possibly a read error. The gene calls are TRBV14 and TRBJ2-7; TRBD1 agrees at 9 bases. The CDR3 is 16 residues long. Germline CDR1 and CDR2: SGHDN and FVKESK. In DNA form, the CDR3 reads TGTGCCAGCAGCCGAATCGGACAGGGGACCCCCTACAAGCAGTACTTC. Amino acids: CASSRIGQGTPYKQYF.

This CDR3 reads CASSPKWEFRDRGAMETQYF. The CDR3 DNA is TGTGCCAGCAGCCCCAAGTGGGAGTTCCGGGACAGGGGCGCGATGGAGACCCAGTACTTC. The genes are TRBV7-9 and TRBJ2-5, with TRBD1 matching 10 bases. Germline V gene lookup returns CDR1 SEHNR and CDR2 FQNEAQ (reference sequence). The CDR3 has 20 residues. Trimming took 5 bases from V and 5 from J; bases not matched to a gene: 23.

V usage is TRBV5-1 and J usage is TRBJ2-5; D might be TRBD2 (5 bases). The ends were cut back, 0 bases at V and 5 bases at J, with 14 bases in the middle. The CDR3 has 15 amino acids. The germline V gene has CDR1 SGHRS and CDR2 YFSETQ. The chain's CDR3 is CASSLGSAGVETQYF. The CDR3 nucleotides read TGCGCCAGCAGCTTGGGGTCGGCGGGTGTGGAGACCCAGTACTTC.

This clonotype turned up a few times. The rearrangement joins TRBV20-1 to TRBJ1-1, with D possibly matching TRBD1 (6 bases). CDR1 is DFQATT and CDR2 is SNEGSKA in the germline V gene (reference sequence). V lost 6 bases, J lost 1 base, and 12 bases lay in between. The CDR3 has 13 residues. This CDR3 reads CSARQVPNTEAFF. CDR3 nucleotides: TGCAGTGCGAGACAGGTACCGAACACTGAAGCTTTCTTT.

This chain connects TRBV20-1 to TRBJ1-4, with 7 bases matching TRBD1. The germline V gene has CDR1 DFQATT and CDR2 SNEGSKA (reference sequence). V shed 0 bases and J 8 bases; nucleotides not matched to a gene: 6. The CDR3 loop spans 14 amino acids. In nucleotides, the CDR3 is TGCAGTGCTAGAGATCGACAGGGTAGGGAAAAACTGTTTTTT. It codes for CSARDRQGREKLFF.